The 18 T cell receptor beta chains below were found in one sample sequenced in a study of cytomegalovirus exposure and HLA in healthy donors (dated 2017 in TCRdb). The protocol used for the library was the immunoSEQ multiplex PCR assay. For the multiplex PCR, a mixture combining 60 forward primers for TCR Vbeta segments and 13 reverse primers for TCR Jbeta segments was used. TCRdb provides this immuneACCESS table in a form limited to in-frame rearrangements. Some clones are lacking; in checked studies, under half of them reflect an unresolved V gene, and why the rest are absent is not known. For this sample the table gives over 150,000 clones, of which about 72% were detected only once. The ten biggest clones cover more than 3.5% of the sample. Sequenced input: PBMCs. These receptors all come from a man in his thirties or forties in good health and CMV-seropositive.

The chain uses TRBV6-4 and TRBJ2-1; 11 nucleotides line up with TRBD1. Trimming cost V 5 bases and J 3 bases; bases outside gene matches: 6. Germline CDR1 is MRHNA and CDR2 is SNTAGT. The CDR3 loop spans 16 amino acids. CDR3 sequence (DNA): TGTGCCAGCAGTCTTTCCGGGACAGGGGGCTACAATGAGCAGTTCTTC. Amino acid sequence: CASSLSGTGGYNEQFF.

This clone showed up just once. This rearrangement joins TRBV10-2 to TRBJ2-5; 8 positions agree with TRBD1. This CDR3 contains 16 residues. Germline V gives CDR1 WSHSY, CDR2 SAAADI. With 6 bases clipped from V and 2 bases from J, the junction kept 11 bases outside the gene matches. CDR3 nucleotide sequence: TGCGCCAGCAGAGGACGGACAGGGATGGTTCAAGAGACCCAGTACTTC. Translating it yields CASRGRTGMVQETQYF.

V gene TRBV10-3 combines with J gene TRBJ2-3; weak D call: TRBD2 (5 bases). V was clipped by 7 bases and J by 1 base, with 9 bases between them. Germline values: CDR1 ENHRY, CDR2 SYGVKD. The CDR3 is 13 residues long. The CDR3 coding sequence is TGTGCCATCAACGAGGGCCGCACAGATACGCAGTATTTT. Its protein is CAINEGRTDTQYF.

The chain links TRBV9 to TRBJ2-2, with D unresolved. V was clipped by 1 base and J by 4 bases, with 5 bases between them. The germline CDR1 and CDR2 sequences are SGDLS and YYNGEE. The CDR3 loop spans 13 amino acids. CDR3 in amino acids: CASSVSSTGELFF. CDR3 sequence (DNA): TGTGCCAGCAGCGTATCCAGCACCGGGGAGCTGTTTTTT.

This rearrangement joins TRBV27 to TRBJ2-7; D is perhaps TRBD2 (6 bases). The CDR3 runs to 14 residues. Between the trimmed V and J ends, which lost 3 bases and 7 bases, there was a span of 16 bases. CDR1 is MNHEY, CDR2 SMNVEV, per germline (reference sequence). CDR3 in amino acids: CASSFEDGGGEQYF. The CDR3 DNA follows: TGTGCCAGCAGTTTCGAGGACGGCGGAGGGGAGCAGTACTTC.

This chain joins TRBV7-3 and TRBJ2-1; D remains unclear. Germline V lookup: CDR1 SGHTA, CDR2 FQGTGA. The CDR3 is made up of 13 amino acids. The germline V and J ends were trimmed by 5 bases and 5 bases, with 10 bases remaining between them. CDR3 DNA sequence: TGTGCCAGCAGCAGCGCACGGGACAATGAGCAGTTCTTC. Encoded protein: CASSSARDNEQFF.

The chain is built from TRBV5-1 and TRBJ1-1, with D possibly matching TRBD1 (6 bases). The ends were cut back, 0 bases at V and 5 bases at J, with 14 bases in the middle. The CDR3 extends over 15 amino acids. CDR1 and CDR2 from the germline V gene are SGHRS and YFSETQ. CDR3 DNA sequence: TGCGCCAGCAGCTTGGCCGGGACAAAAGGGACTGAAGCTTTCTTT. Protein: CASSLAGTKGTEAFF. The whole variable domain, filled in from reference TRBV5-1 and TRBJ1-1, reads KAGVTQTPRYLIKTRGQQVTLSCSPISGHRSVSWYQQTPGQGLQFLFEYFSETQRNKGNFPGRFSGRQFSNSRSEMNVSTLELGDSALYLCASSLAGTKGTEAFFGQGTRLTVV.

This chain connects TRBV13 to TRBJ2-3, with D maybe TRBD1 (5 bases). There are 15 residues in the CDR3. The germline V gene encodes CDR1 PRHDT and CDR2 FYEKMQ (reference sequence). V was shortened by 5 bases and J by 0 bases, with 12 bases between the two germline ends. The chain's CDR3 is CASSTYRTSTDTQYF. In DNA, the CDR3 is TGTGCCAGCAGCACTTACAGGACAAGCACAGATACGCAGTATTTT.

The chain is built from TRBV2 and TRBJ2-5; D is ambiguous. V was pared by 2 bases and J by 5 bases, with 9 bases between. Germline V CDR1 and CDR2: SNHLY, FYNNEI. CDR3 length equals 13 residues. CDR3 coding DNA: TGTGCCAGCAGTGAATGGCCCGGGGAGACCCAGTACTTC. Protein: CASSEWPGETQYF.

J is TRBJ1-4 and V is TRBV11-2, with 7 bases fitting TRBD1. The CDR3 sequence is 16 residues long. V was clipped by 5 bases and J by 7 bases; unmatched bases: 13. From germline, CDR1 is SGHAT and CDR2 FQNNGV. CDR3 nucleotides: TGTGCCAGCAGCCCGGGAGGGGGCAGGAGGGGTGAAAAACTGTTTTTT. Residues: CASSPGGGRRGEKLFF. The whole variable domain, filled in from reference TRBV11-2 and TRBJ1-4, reads EAGVAQSPRYKIIEKRQSVAFWCNPISGHATLYWYQQILGQGPKLLIQFQNNGVVDDSQLPKDRFSAERLKGVDSTLKIQPAKLEDSAVYLCASSPGGGRRGEKLFFGSGTQLSVL.

The chain employs TRBV2 and TRBJ2-7; possible D gene TRBD2, 7 bases. Germline V gene sequence: CDR1 SNHLY, CDR2 FYNNEI. CDR3 length equals 17 residues. V shed 3 bases and J shed 2 bases, with 20 bases lying between them. The DNA for the CDR3 is TGTGCCAGCAGTGATCCGGGTTTTGCGGGGGCCACCTACGAGCAGTACTTC. This codes for CASSDPGFAGATYEQYF.

This clone was observed a handful of times. J is TRBJ2-7 and V is TRBV5-1, with 9 positions matching TRBD2. V was pared by 8 bases and J by 5 bases, with 11 bases of the junction left unmatched. The CDR3 loop spans 14 amino acids. Germline V gene sequence: CDR1 SGHRS, CDR2 YFSETQ. CDR3 sequence: CARRPGTSFHEQYF. CDR3 DNA: TGCGCCAGGCGACCCGGGACTAGCTTCCACGAGCAGTACTTC.

The genes are TRBV6-5 and TRBJ2-7; D is ambiguous. V gave up 2 bases and J gave up 5 bases, with 13 bases separating them. CDR1 and CDR2 from the germline V gene are MNHEY and SVGAGI. This CDR3 region has 14 residues. This CDR3 is CASSYVRWSDEQYF. DNA for the CDR3: TGTGCCAGCAGTTACGTCCGTTGGTCAGACGAGCAGTACTTC.

V and J are TRBV7-6 and TRBJ1-1, with unresolved D. CDR3 size: 13 residues. V lost 4 bases and J lost 2, with 8 bases in between. From germline, CDR1 is SGHVS and CDR2 FNYEAQ. CDR3 amino acids: CASSSNFNTEAFF. The CDR3 nucleotides read TGTGCCAGCAGCTCAAACTTTAACACTGAAGCTTTCTTT.

This clone occurred once. The J gene is TRBJ2-1, the V gene TRBV5-5, with 8 bases aligning to TRBD1. With V trimmed by 4 bases and J by 3 bases, 6 bases remained unmatched. CDR1 and CDR2 from the germline V gene are SGHKS and YYEKEE (reference sequence). This CDR3 contains 15 residues. This chain's CDR3 is CASSTLTGVYNEQFF. The CDR3 DNA is TGTGCCAGCAGCACCCTGACAGGGGTCTACAATGAGCAGTTCTTC. Together with reference TRBV5-5 and TRBJ2-1, the CDR3 gives the full variable domain: DAGVTQSPTHLIKTRGQQVTLRCSPISGHKSVSWYQQVLGQGPQFIFQYYEKEERGRGNFPDRFSARQFPNYSSELNVNALLLGDSALYLCASSTLTGVYNEQFFGPGTRLTVL.

The rearrangement joins TRBV4-1 to TRBJ2-2; tentatively, D is TRBD2 (6 bases). Germline CDR1 MGHRA, CDR2 YSYEKL. With 4 bases removed from V and 3 bases from J, the gap between germline ends came to 12 bases. This CDR3 region has 15 residues. The CDR3 here is CASSLKWGDTGELFF. The CDR3 DNA follows: TGCGCCAGCAGCCTGAAGTGGGGGGACACCGGGGAGCTGTTTTTT.

The chain couples TRBV4-1 to TRBJ2-6, with 10 bases identical to TRBD2. CDR3 length: 20 residues. Trimming took 4 bases from V and 4 from J; bases not matched to a gene: 16. Germline CDR1 reads MGHRA; CDR2 reads YSYEKL. This CDR3 reads CASSPRGLAGAALGANVLTF. CDR3 nucleotides: TGCGCCAGCAGCCCTCGGGGGCTAGCGGGGGCCGCACTCGGGGCCAACGTCCTGACTTTC.

The CDR3 DNA is TGCAGCGTTGGTCAGGGTGGCACTGAAGCTTTCTTT. It encodes CSVGQGGTEAFF. This chain connects TRBV29-1 to TRBJ1-1; perhaps TRBD1 as D (5 bases). Trimming removed 4 bases from V and 4 bases from J, with 10 bases in between. Germline CDR1 and CDR2: SQVTM and ANQGSEA. The length of the CDR3 is 12 residues.